This T cell receptor (beta chain) stems from a study of T-cell memory formation after mild COVID-19 (dated by TCRdb to about 2021). For the wider study: TCR sequence clusters from the two donors were found to be largely donor specific. Two young, previously healthy adult volunteers made up the cohort, one male and one female. In a couple of donors, T-cell clones that expanded and contracted after mild COVID-19 were tracked by sequencing TCRalpha and TCRbeta repertoires over time.

For this chain, trimming is 3 bases at the V end and 3 bases at the J end, and the number of junction bases without a gene match is 7. The germline V gene (reference sequence) specifies LNHNV as CDR1 and YYDKDF as CDR2. CDR3 length: 16 amino acids, cysteine to phenylalanine. Only the CDR3 DNA is retained, 48 bases long and in frame from the first base. PBMCs were isolated by Ficoll-Paque density gradient centrifugation. Summary of the overall study and its limitations: Only a couple of mild cases were covered in the study, and larger cohorts including severe cases with pre-infection samples were considered necessary. Contracting CD4+ clones appeared mostly in the CM and EM memory subsets, whereas CD8+ clones were enriched in EMRA. Clones that contracted from day 15 to 85 showed balanced CD4/CD8 phenotypes, whereas a second wave of clones that expanded from day 15 to 37 leaned towards CD4+. Some responding clones were detected in pre-infection memory, suggesting pre-existing cross-reactive memory T cells joined the SARS-CoV-2 response. SARS-CoV-2 specificity of the second-wave clones peaking on day 37 was not confirmed.

About this clonotype: Its antigen is not yet known. No qualities accompany the bases; no much larger clone lies one base away.

TCRdb shows the sequencer as Illumina NovaSeq 6000. TCRalpha and TCRbeta cDNA libraries were built by 5'RACE with constant-segment primers, adding sample barcodes and unique molecular identifiers. RNA was extracted from every sample with Trizol reagent. Amplification of the libraries took two PCR steps, and the second step added a second sample barcode plus Illumina TruSeq adapters. The libraries were sequenced on an Illumina NovaSeq using 2 x 150 bp paired-end reads. The published analysis was carried out like this. The reads were demultiplexed and collapsed into UMI-guided consensus sequences using migec v1.2.7. Using mixcr v2.1.11, UMI consensuses were aligned to TRA and TRB V and J templates and then assembled into clonotypes. Expanded or contracted clonotypes were those called significant by both edgeR and NoisET, with noise models trained on biological replicates. For edgeR calls, the cutoffs were a false discovery rate-adjusted p below 0.01 and a log2 fold-change threshold of 1. As an exploratory analysis of dynamics, max-normalized trajectories of the 1000 most abundant clonotypes were examined with PCA combined with hierarchical clustering. Separately sequenced CD4+ and CD8+ repertoires were used to assign a CD4 or CD8 phenotype to each responding clone. TCRdb took the public reads, trimmed them with fastp at Q25, ran MiXCR for clone calling and kept in-frame beta chains. Every entry covers one CDR3 protein and lists the most common genes and DNA from its rows. The V and J calls, along with clone size, are taken from TCRdb and not from the paper's own processing. The table for this sample lists 150,000 or so distinct CDR3 sequences; approximately 25% of them were counted only once. The ten largest account for about 24% of the sample.

The rearrangement combines TRBV15 with TRBJ2-7; 11 junctional bases match TRBD1. The sequenced material came from PBMCs or a T cell subset sorted from them (not recorded which). This clonotype originated in an adult woman who had mild COVID-19 (a few samples of this study predate the infection). The sample titles of this study are shuffled in the database, so cell type and time point are left out; the donor was told from shared clones. The base sequence is TGTGCCACCAGCAGCCCGGACAGGGGGCAAGGCTACGAGCAGTACTTC. Translated, it gives CATSSPDRGQGYEQYF.